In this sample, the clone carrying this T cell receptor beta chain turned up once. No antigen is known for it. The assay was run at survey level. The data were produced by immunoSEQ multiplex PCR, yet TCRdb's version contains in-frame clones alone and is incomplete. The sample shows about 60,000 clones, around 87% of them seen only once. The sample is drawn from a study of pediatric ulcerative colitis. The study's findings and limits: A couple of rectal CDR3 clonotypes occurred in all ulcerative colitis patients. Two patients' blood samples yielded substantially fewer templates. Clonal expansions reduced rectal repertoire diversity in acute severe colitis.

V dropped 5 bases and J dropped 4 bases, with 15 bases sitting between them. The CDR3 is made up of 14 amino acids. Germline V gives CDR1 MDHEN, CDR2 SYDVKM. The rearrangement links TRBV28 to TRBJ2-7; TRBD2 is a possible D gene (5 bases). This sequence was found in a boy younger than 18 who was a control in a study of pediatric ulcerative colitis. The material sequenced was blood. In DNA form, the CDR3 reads TGTGCCAGCAGTGTATTTTTGAGGGTTTACGAGCAGTACTTC. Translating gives CASSVFLRVYEQYF.